This T cell receptor (beta chain) was documented in a study of response to subunit inactivated influenza vaccine (dated by TCRdb to about 2018). Some background on the complete study: To follow how T cells responded to a trivalent subunit inactivated influenza vaccine, the researchers relied on deep quantitative profiling of the T cell receptor repertoire.

What the work shows at the level of the full study, not this receptor alone: The authors proposed that each seasonal influenza vaccination may bring in only a limited number of new T cells.

Remarks on this clonotype: Its antigen specificity is not known. Base qualities are missing; no much larger clone stands one base away.

CDR1 SQVTM and CDR2 ANQGSEA were looked up in the germline V gene. Cut back by 3 bases and 4 bases, the V and J ends lie 5 bases apart. Taken from cysteine to phenylalanine, the CDR3 has 11 residues. The retained sequence is limited to the CDR3, 33 bases, with the frame set at the first base. Libraries came from RT-PCR. For sequencing, an Illumina HiSeq 2500 was employed. TCRdb passed the public sequencing reads through fastp at Q25 and MiXCR, retaining productive beta sequences. For every CDR3 protein sequence, its rows merge into one entry that carries the most common genes and DNA. The sample table holds about 780,000 distinct CDR3 sequences, of which less than 20% were seen once. The ten largest clones take up 11% of the sample.

The receptor chain draws on TRBV29-1 and TRBJ2-3; no D gene can be assigned with confidence. The sequence was obtained from a man aged 45-65 years who received an inactivated influenza vaccine. Donor details come from another sample of the same person, matched by shared clones. The specimen was PBMCs from blood, collected around 5 days after vaccination. The DNA reads as follows: TGCAGCGTTGACAACCCAGATACGCAGTATTTT. This translates into CSVDNPDTQYF.